One sample yielded the 5 T cell receptor beta chains listed below, sequenced in a study of Ad26.COV2.S vaccination and SARS-CoV-2 variants. TCRdb's table, derived via immunoSEQ multiplex PCR, lists solely in-frame clones and lacks some. The table has a few hundred thousand clones, around 91% seen once; the top ten hold under 2%. Documented treatment: around 19 received Ad26.COV2.S at low or high dose, single or two shots; roughly five received placebo; per-sample allocation not given. On day 63 after the first injection, vaccine and placebo recipients gave samples. The sample here was peripheral blood, taken in a trial of Ad26.COV2.S vaccine versus placebo. These receptors all come from a person between 18 and 65 years old who received the Ad26.COV2.S COVID-19 vaccine or a placebo.

The rearrangement joins TRBV18 to TRBJ1-5, with TRBD1 as a possible D gene (6 bases). CDR3 size: 15 residues. The V gene's germline CDR1 is KGHSH and CDR2 LQKENI. With 5 bases removed from V and 4 bases from J, the gap between germline ends came to 15 bases. The CDR3 DNA follows: TGTGCCAGCTCAGCGACCGGGACAAGAAATCAGCCCCAGCATTTT. It codes for CASSATGTRNQPQHF.

CDR3 protein: CASSPTESAGVSTDTQYF. Here the CDR3 DNA reads TGTGCCAGCTCACCGACTGAGTCAGCGGGAGTGAGCACAGATACGCAGTATTTT. The chain recombines TRBV18 with TRBJ2-3, with 8 bases aligning to TRBD2. Germline V gene data show CDR1 as KGHSH and CDR2 as LQKENI. V lost 3 bases, J lost 0 bases, and 11 bases stayed unmatched. The CDR3 runs to 18 residues.

This clone was recorded only once. The chain joins TRBV2 to TRBJ2-7; TRBD2 aligns across 7 bases. This CDR3 region has 14 residues. Germline V lookup: CDR1 SNHLY, CDR2 FYNNEI. V shed 1 base and J 2 bases; nucleotides not matched to a gene: 2. CDR3 DNA: TGTGCCAGCAGTGAAGGACTAGCCACCTACGAGCAGTACTTC. Its protein product is CASSEGLATYEQYF.

This clone has just one count. V gene TRBV5-1 combines with J gene TRBJ2-2, with 11 positions matching TRBD1. CDR1 and CDR2 from the germline V gene are SGHRS and YFSETQ. The CDR3 sequence is 14 residues long. Germline trimming cut 4 bases from V and 6 bases from J; bases unmatched to any gene: 2. The CDR3 DNA sequence: TGCGCCAGCAGCACGGGACAGGGGGCCGGGGAGCTGTTTTTT. This sequence encodes CASSTGQGAGELFF.

This clone was detected once. The chain links TRBV5-6 to TRBJ1-1; TRBD1 might be the D (6 bases). The CDR3 length is 13 residues. Trimming removed 0 bases from V and 3 bases from J, with 6 bases in between. Per germline, CDR1 SGHDT and CDR2 YYEEEE. The CDR3 protein is CASSLDRDTEAFF. In nucleotides, the CDR3 is TGTGCCAGCAGCTTGGACAGGGACACTGAAGCTTTCTTT.